The 9 T cell receptor beta chains given below trace back to one sample, sequenced in a study of T-cell reconstitution after alpha-beta-depleted transplantation in children (dated by TCRdb to the mid-2010s). According to the study, the label for this sample's treatment or condition signals: allogeneic hematopoietic cell transplantation with graft depleted of TCRalphabeta T cells and CD19 B cells. The library was obtained by PCR. Sequencing used an Illumina HiSeq 2500. To normalize quantification of the TCRbeta repertoire, the TCR libraries were built with molecular barcoding that relied on unique molecular identifiers. The public reads were quality trimmed at Q25 with fastp and then assembled into clones with MiXCR by TCRdb, keeping productive beta chains. Every CDR3 protein is listed once, alongside the most common genes and DNA of its rows. Counted in this sample were 200,000 to 250,000 distinct CDR3 sequences; approximately 11% of them appeared once. The leading ten clones occupy approximately 30% of the sample.

The starting material was PBMCs, obtained before TCRalphabeta/CD19-depleted stem cell transplant. These receptors originate from a child less than two years old with acute myeloid leukemia, due to receive a stem cell transplant.

At least ten counts were recorded for this clonotype. V and J are TRBV24-1 and TRBJ2-7; 9 bases are a match to TRBD1. After removal of 4 bases from V and 5 bases from J, the junction contained 11 bases not matched to a gene. Germline CDR1 and CDR2: KGHDR and SFDVKD. There are 16 residues in the CDR3. CDR3 protein: CATSDPRGTGIDEQYF. The CDR3 DNA reads TGTGCCACCAGTGACCCGAGGGGGACAGGGATAGACGAGCAGTACTTC.

This clonotype was seen ten or more times. CDR3 residues: CASSYTGTGGYEQYF. The DNA for the CDR3 is TGTGCCAGCAGTTACACCGGGACAGGGGGCTACGAGCAGTACTTC. The V gene is TRBV6-5, the J gene TRBJ2-7, with 11 bases aligning to TRBD1. The CDR3 consists of 15 residues. The germline V gene has CDR1 MNHEY and CDR2 SVGAGI. V was pared by 2 bases and J by 3 bases, with 3 bases of the junction left unmatched.

The table lists this clonotype with many counts. V is TRBV7-9 and J is TRBJ2-3, with D perhaps assigned TRBD1 or TRBD2 (5 bases each). Deletions cut 8 bases from V and 4 bases from J, with 10 bases between. CDR1 and CDR2 from the germline V gene are SEHNR and FQNEAQ (reference sequence). The CDR3 is made up of 12 amino acids. This CDR3 reads CASWDAPDTQYF. The CDR3 DNA follows: TGTGCCAGCTGGGACGCGCCAGATACGCAGTATTTT.

At least ten counts were recorded for this clonotype. The J gene is TRBJ2-5, the V gene TRBV20-1; D tentatively reads TRBD1 or TRBD2 (6 bases each). CDR1 and CDR2 from the germline V gene are DFQATT and SNEGSKA (reference sequence). There are 14 residues in the CDR3. The V gene lost 3 bases and the J gene lost 4 bases, with 15 bases spanning the gap. CDR3 sequence reads: CSARPIRGGETQYF. The CDR3 nucleotides read TGCAGTGCTAGGCCTATCAGGGGAGGAGAGACCCAGTACTTC.

This chain connects TRBV7-9 to TRBJ1-2; D is possibly TRBD1 (5 bases). V was trimmed by 1 base and J by 6 bases, leaving 9 bases between them. CDR3 length: 13 amino acids. CDR1 and CDR2 from the germline V gene are SEHNR and FQNEAQ (reference sequence). The CDR3 protein is CASSLGWGDGYTF. The CDR3 DNA reads as TGTGCCAGCAGCTTAGGTTGGGGCGATGGCTACACCTTC.

This clonotype was seen at least ten times. The gene calls are TRBV6-5 and TRBJ2-3, with D uncertain. Germline V gene lookup returns CDR1 MNHEY and CDR2 SVGAGI. Trimming removed 0 bases from V and 1 base from J, with 5 bases in between. The CDR3 extends over 14 amino acids. The CDR3, as DNA: TGTGCCAGCAGTTACTCTCCAGGCACAGATACGCAGTATTTT. As protein: CASSYSPGTDTQYF.

This clonotype was recorded at least ten times. The V and J genes are TRBV24-1 and TRBJ2-1; 9 bases are a match to TRBD2. V lost 10 bases to trimming and J lost 0 bases; unmatched junction nucleotides: 9. Germline V CDR1 and CDR2: KGHDR, SFDVKD. CDR3 length: 16 amino acids. This CDR3 is CATRGGSGSSYNEQFF. The CDR3 DNA sequence: TGTGCCACAAGGGGAGGTAGCGGGAGCTCCTACAATGAGCAGTTCTTC.

The J gene is TRBJ1-2, the V gene TRBV5-1; D possibly corresponds to TRBD1 (5 bases). CDR1 SGHRS and CDR2 YFSETQ come from the germline V gene. V lost 9 bases and J lost 7, with 22 bases in between. The CDR3 extends over 14 amino acids. CDR3 coding DNA: TGCGCCACCTCCCGGACGGGGCCTCTCGGTGGCTACACCTTC. Protein sequence: CATSRTGPLGGYTF.

This clonotype appeared many times. The gene calls are TRBV7-9 and TRBJ2-5; D not certain. CDR3 length equals 19 residues. The germline V gene has CDR1 SEHNR and CDR2 FQNEAQ (reference sequence). V lost 4 bases and J lost 2, with 26 bases in between. This CDR3 is CASSSLFPGSNVLQETQYF. CDR3 DNA sequence: TGTGCCAGCAGCTCCCTCTTTCCGGGTTCCAACGTTTTACAAGAGACCCAGTACTTC.